The clone carrying this T cell receptor beta chain has more than one count but fewer than ten. Sequenced by immunoSEQ multiplex PCR; TCRdb stores in-frame clones only, minus some. This table holds roughly 360,000 clones, around 86% found once. These data are taken from a study of blood T cell repertoires in COVID-19. V lost 3 bases, J lost 7 bases, and 17 bases stayed unmatched. The CDR3 runs to 18 residues. In germline, CDR1 is LGHNA, CDR2 YNFKEQ. The chain combines TRBV4-2 with TRBJ1-2; 10 nucleotides line up with TRBD1. This clonotype was sampled from a woman in her fifties or sixties who had recovered from COVID-19. Sample: PBMCs or T cells enriched from blood (not recorded which). The CDR3 is CASSQEGLTGTGVAGYTF. The CDR3 DNA is TGTGCCAGCAGCCAGGAGGGGCTTACCGGGACAGGGGTGGCTGGCTACACCTTC.